A selection of T cell receptor beta chains follows, all from one sample in a study of blood T cells in healthy people across ages. TCRdb re-derived calls from the 5' RACE reads in MiXCR, one entry per CDR3 protein. The table records about 800,000 distinct CDR3 sequences, 25% of them present only once. Separately, the same data were catalogued under a study of T cells of mothers and their children.

Material: blood. The receptors shown here come from a boy aged 5-17 years in good health. Both conserved end residues are part of each CDR3. Each record gives: V gene, D gene, J gene, clone size, CDR3 DNA, CDR3 protein. D genes are given only for firm matches. Clone size appears in some rows only: once, few, many, or a class for an expanded clone.

V: TRBV7-2; D: NA; J: TRBJ2-5; size: NA; DNA: TGTGCTAGCAGCTTGGGCCAGACTCGTCCAGACTTC; CDR3: CASSLGQTRPDF
V: TRBV10-3; D: NA; J: TRBJ2-6; size: NA; DNA: TGTGCCATCAGTGAGGGCGTCTCTGGGGCCAACGTCCTGACTTTC; CDR3: CAISEGVSGANVLTF
V: TRBV14; D: NA; J: TRBJ2-1; size: few; DNA: TGTGCCAGCAGCCTATCGGGAATCTACAATGAGCAGTTCTTC; CDR3: CASSLSGIYNEQFF
V: TRBV30; D: NA; J: TRBJ1-1; size: few; DNA: TGTGCCTGGAGAGGGCTGAACACTGAAGCTTTCTTT; CDR3: CAWRGLNTEAFF
V: TRBV27; D: NA; J: TRBJ2-7; size: few; DNA: TGTGCCAGCAGATCGCCGGCCCGGGGCGAGCAGTACTTC; CDR3: CASRSPARGEQYF
V: TRBV29-1; D: NA; J: TRBJ2-7; size: many; DNA: TGCAGCGTTGAAGATCCCGGGAGTTACGAGCAGTACTTC; CDR3: CSVEDPGSYEQYF
V: TRBV20-1; D: TRBD1; J: TRBJ1-6; size: NA; DNA: TGCAGTGCTAGGGGTACCGGGACAGGGAACTCACCCCTCCACTTT; CDR3: CSARGTGTGNSPLHF
V: TRBV12-3/TRBV12-4; D: NA; J: TRBJ2-1; size: few; DNA: TGTGCCAGCAGCTCCCAAGGAGGCCGTCGGAATGAGCAGTTCTTC; CDR3: CASSSQGGRRNEQFF
V: TRBV28; D: NA; J: TRBJ1-4; size: NA; DNA: TGTGCCAGCAGTTGGGTAACAGGGCACAATGAAAAACTGTTTTTT; CDR3: CASSWVTGHNEKLFF
V: TRBV28; D: NA; J: TRBJ2-7; size: few; DNA: TGTGCCAGCAGTTTCCCCAGAAGGGGAACCTACGAGCAGTACTTC; CDR3: CASSFPRRGTYEQYF
V: TRBV27; D: NA; J: TRBJ1-5; size: few; DNA: TGTGCCAGCAGTTTCGGGACTAGCAATCAGCCCCAGCATTTT; CDR3: CASSFGTSNQPQHF
V: TRBV28; D: NA; J: TRBJ2-1; size: few; DNA: TGTGCCACAGGGGGGGGCGCGTACAATGAGCAGTTCTTC; CDR3: CATGGGAYNEQFF
V: TRBV7-2; D: NA; J: TRBJ2-7; size: NA; DNA: TGTGCCAGCAGCTTAGTAGACGGAGTCGGAGGCGAGCAGTACTTC; CDR3: CASSLVDGVGGEQYF
V: TRBV28; D: TRBD1; J: TRBJ2-1; size: NA; DNA: TGTGCCAGCAGAGCAGGACAGGGGGGTATAGAGAGCTCCTACAATGAGCAGTTCTTC; CDR3: CASRAGQGGIESSYNEQFF
V: TRBV27; D: TRBD1; J: TRBJ1-1; size: few; DNA: TGTGCCAACAGTTTAATGTTGTCAGGGGGCGAGGTGACTTTCTTT; CDR3: CANSLMLSGGEVTFF
V: TRBV6-6; D: TRBD1; J: TRBJ1-5; size: NA; DNA: TGTGCCAGCTCCCCCTGGGGGGACAGGGACAATCAGCCCCAGCATTTT; CDR3: CASSPWGDRDNQPQHF
V: TRBV7-8; D: NA; J: TRBJ2-7; size: NA; DNA: TGTGCCAGCAGCTCGGACAGCAGGGTCAATGAGCAGTACTTC; CDR3: CASSSDSRVNEQYF
V: TRBV15; D: NA; J: TRBJ1-1; size: few; DNA: TGTGCCACCAGCAGAGATGAAGGCACTGAAGCTTTCTTT; CDR3: CATSRDEGTEAFF
V: TRBV9; D: NA; J: TRBJ1-3; size: many; DNA: TGTGCCAGCAGTGTTGGACCTGGAAACACCATATATTTT; CDR3: CASSVGPGNTIYF
V: TRBV29-1; D: NA; J: TRBJ1-5; size: NA; DNA: TGCAGCGTGGCCGACAGCCTCAATCAGCCCCAGCATTTT; CDR3: CSVADSLNQPQHF
V: TRBV28; D: NA; J: TRBJ1-2; size: NA; DNA: TGTGCCAGCGGTTCCACTACCTATGGCTACACCTTC; CDR3: CASGSTTYGYTF
V: TRBV20-1; D: NA; J: TRBJ2-3; size: few; DNA: TGCAGTGCTAGATCGACGATGGGGGGTGCAGATACGCAGTATTTT; CDR3: CSARSTMGGADTQYF
V: TRBV6-5; D: NA; J: TRBJ2-4; size: few; DNA: TGTGCCAGCAGTTCGAGGAGAAACATTCAGTACTTC; CDR3: CASSSRRNIQYF
V: TRBV3-1; D: NA; J: TRBJ2-3; size: NA; DNA: TGTGCCAGCAGCCGAATGACCACAGATACGCAGTATTTT; CDR3: CASSRMTTDTQYF
V: TRBV29-1; D: NA; J: TRBJ2-3; size: few; DNA: TGCAGCGTTGCGATCGGGAGATCGAACACAGATACGCAGTATTTT; CDR3: CSVAIGRSNTDTQYF
V: TRBV7-2; D: TRBD1; J: TRBJ2-4; size: NA; DNA: TGTGCCAGCAGCCCCAAGCCGGGACAGGGGGCGTCATTGGCCAAAAACATTCAGTACTTC; CDR3: CASSPKPGQGASLAKNIQYF
V: TRBV10-3; D: NA; J: TRBJ2-5; size: NA; DNA: TGTGCCACCGCACAGGGACAAGAGACCCAGTACTTC; CDR3: CATAQGQETQYF
V: TRBV11-2; D: TRBD2; J: TRBJ2-5; size: NA; DNA: TGTGCCAGCAGCGCGCGATCCGGGACTAGACAAAGATTTCAAGAGACCCAGTACTTC; CDR3: CASSARSGTRQRFQETQYF
V: TRBV29-1; D: NA; J: TRBJ2-1; size: once; DNA: TGCAGCGTTGGGGAATACAATGAGCAGTTCTTC; CDR3: CSVGEYNEQFF
V: TRBV10-3; D: TRBD1; J: TRBJ2-1; size: NA; DNA: TGTGCCATCAGTGAAGGGACAGGGGCCCCTCAAGGTTTCTTC; CDR3: CAISEGTGAPQGFF
V: TRBV29-1; D: NA; J: TRBJ1-4; size: NA; DNA: TGCAGCGTTGAAGCGGGACGGCCTGGGACTAATGAAAAACTGTTTTTT; CDR3: CSVEAGRPGTNEKLFF
V: TRBV4-3; D: NA; J: TRBJ1-2; size: NA; DNA: TGCGCCAGCAGCCAAGACCGGCAGTCCACCATTGGGGGTAGCTACACCTTC; CDR3: CASSQDRQSTIGGSYTF
V: TRBV29-1; D: TRBD1; J: TRBJ2-7; size: NA; DNA: TGCAGCGTTGTAGCCGGGACAGGGGCCTACGAGCAGTACTTC; CDR3: CSVVAGTGAYEQYF
V: TRBV7-2; D: TRBD1; J: TRBJ2-7; size: NA; DNA: TGTGCCAGCAGCTTAGGGCGTTATGGACAGGGGGCTAACGAGCAGTACTTC; CDR3: CASSLGRYGQGANEQYF
V: TRBV15; D: NA; J: TRBJ1-5; size: few; DNA: TGTGCCACCAGGGGTTATAGCAATCAGCCCCAGCATTTT; CDR3: CATRGYSNQPQHF
V: TRBV27; D: TRBD2; J: TRBJ2-7; size: few; DNA: TGTGCCAGCAGTTTGGTAGGGCGGGGGGTCTCCTACGAGCAGTACTTC; CDR3: CASSLVGRGVSYEQYF
V: TRBV4-3; D: TRBD1; J: TRBJ2-3; size: few; DNA: TGCGCCAGCAGCCAAGATTGGTCCCAGGGGGCAAGCACAGATACGCAGTATTTT; CDR3: CASSQDWSQGASTDTQYF
V: TRBV6-6; D: NA; J: TRBJ1-5; size: NA; DNA: TGTGCCAGCAGTTACTCGGAACAGGGAGGGCCTCAGCCCCAGCATTTT; CDR3: CASSYSEQGGPQPQHF
V: TRBV11-2; D: NA; J: TRBJ2-1; size: NA; DNA: TGTGCCAGCAGCTTGACGGAAAGGAACAATGAGCAGTTCTTC; CDR3: CASSLTERNNEQFF
V: TRBV5-5; D: NA; J: TRBJ2-5; size: few; DNA: TGTGCCAGCAGCTTGTTCCGCGGAGTAAAAGAGACCCAGTACTTC; CDR3: CASSLFRGVKETQYF
V: TRBV20-1; D: NA; J: TRBJ2-2; size: NA; DNA: TGCAGTGCTAGAGATATAGGAGGGAACACCGGGGAGCTGTTTTTT; CDR3: CSARDIGGNTGELFF